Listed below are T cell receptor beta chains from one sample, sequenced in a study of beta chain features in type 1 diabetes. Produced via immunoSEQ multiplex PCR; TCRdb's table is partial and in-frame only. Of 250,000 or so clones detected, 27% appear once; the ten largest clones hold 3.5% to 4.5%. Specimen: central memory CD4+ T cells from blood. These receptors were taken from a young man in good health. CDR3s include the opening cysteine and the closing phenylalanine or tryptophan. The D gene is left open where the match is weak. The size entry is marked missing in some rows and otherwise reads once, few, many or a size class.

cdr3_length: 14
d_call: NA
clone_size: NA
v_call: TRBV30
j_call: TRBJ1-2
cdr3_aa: CAWSVRSSKGVYTF
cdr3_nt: TGTGCCTGGAGTGTAAGATCTAGTAAGGGCGTCTACACCTTC

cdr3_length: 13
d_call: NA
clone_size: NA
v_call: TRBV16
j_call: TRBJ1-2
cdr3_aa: CASSHSTQDPITF
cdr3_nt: TGTGCCAGCAGCCATAGTACTCAGGACCCTATCACCTTC

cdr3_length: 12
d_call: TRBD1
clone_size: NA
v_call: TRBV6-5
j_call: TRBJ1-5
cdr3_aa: CASRTGDQPQHF
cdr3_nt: TGTGCCAGCAGGACAGGGGATCAGCCCCAGCATTTT

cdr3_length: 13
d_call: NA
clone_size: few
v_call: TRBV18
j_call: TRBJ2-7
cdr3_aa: CASSPGQSYEQYF
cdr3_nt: TGTGCCAGCTCACCCGGACAGTCCTACGAGCAGTACTTC

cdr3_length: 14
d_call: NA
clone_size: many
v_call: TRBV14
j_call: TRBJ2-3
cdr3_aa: CASSQAGSTDTQYF
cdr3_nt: TGTGCCAGCAGCCAAGCAGGGAGCACAGATACGCAGTATTTT

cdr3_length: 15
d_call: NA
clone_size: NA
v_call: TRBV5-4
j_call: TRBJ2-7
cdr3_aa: CASSLGGTSSYEQYF
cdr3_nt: TGTGCCAGCAGCTTGGGGGGAACGAGCTCCTACGAGCAGTACTTC

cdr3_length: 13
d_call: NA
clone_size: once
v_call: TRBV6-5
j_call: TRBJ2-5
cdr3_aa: CASRTVYQETQYF
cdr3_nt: TGTGCCAGCAGGACAGTTTATCAAGAGACCCAGTACTTC

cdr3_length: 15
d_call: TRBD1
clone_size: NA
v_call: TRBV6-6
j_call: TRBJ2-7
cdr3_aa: CASSYPDRGLYEQYF
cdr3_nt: TGTGCCAGCAGTTACCCAGACAGGGGGCTCTACGAGCAGTACTTC

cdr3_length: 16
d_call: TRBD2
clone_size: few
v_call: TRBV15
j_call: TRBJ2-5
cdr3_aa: CATSRARVSAGETQYF
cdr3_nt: TGTGCCACCAGCAGAGCTCGGGTCTCAGCGGGGGAGACCCAGTACTTC

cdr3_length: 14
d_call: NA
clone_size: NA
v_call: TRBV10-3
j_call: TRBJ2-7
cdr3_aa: CAISDHGQSYEQYF
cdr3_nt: TGTGCCATCAGTGATCACGGACAATCTTACGAGCAGTACTTC

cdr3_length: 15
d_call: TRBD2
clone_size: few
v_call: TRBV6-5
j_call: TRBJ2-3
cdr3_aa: CASSPRGGLGDTQYF
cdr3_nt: TGTGCCAGCAGCCCGCGGGGGGGCCTAGGAGATACGCAGTATTTT

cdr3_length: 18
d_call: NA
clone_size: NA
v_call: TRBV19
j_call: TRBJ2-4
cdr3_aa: CASSPYGSGVEAKNIQYF
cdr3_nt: TGTGCCAGTAGCCCCTATGGGTCCGGGGTTGAGGCCAAAAACATTCAGTACTTC

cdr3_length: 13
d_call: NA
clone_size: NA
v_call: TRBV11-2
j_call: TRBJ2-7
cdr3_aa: CASSPHLAREQYF
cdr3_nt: TGTGCCAGCAGCCCCCACCTTGCCCGCGAGCAGTACTTC

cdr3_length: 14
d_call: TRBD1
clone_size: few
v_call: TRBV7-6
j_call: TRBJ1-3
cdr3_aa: CASSATQGSNTIYF
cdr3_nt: TGTGCCAGCAGCGCAACACAGGGGTCGAACACCATATATTTT

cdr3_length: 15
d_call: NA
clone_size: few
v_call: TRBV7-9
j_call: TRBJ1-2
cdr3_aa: CASSLGTRTNYGYTF
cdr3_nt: TGTGCCAGCAGCTTGGGGACACGGACGAACTATGGCTACACCTTC

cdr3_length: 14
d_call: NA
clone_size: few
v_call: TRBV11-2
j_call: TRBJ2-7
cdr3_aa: CASSLDRQSYEQYF
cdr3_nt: TGTGCCAGCAGCTTAGATAGACAGTCCTACGAGCAGTACTTC

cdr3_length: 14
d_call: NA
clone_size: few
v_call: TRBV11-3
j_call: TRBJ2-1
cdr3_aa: CASSLLATYNEQFF
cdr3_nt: TGTGCCAGCAGCCTCCTAGCGACCTACAATGAGCAGTTCTTC

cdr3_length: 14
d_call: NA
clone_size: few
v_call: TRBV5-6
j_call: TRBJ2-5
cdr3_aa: CASSPDGNQETQYF
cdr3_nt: TGTGCCAGCAGCCCGGACGGAAACCAAGAGACCCAGTACTTC

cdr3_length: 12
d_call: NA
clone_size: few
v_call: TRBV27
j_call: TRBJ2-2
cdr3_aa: CASSPPGGELFF
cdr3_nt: TGTGCCAGCAGTCCCCCGGGCGGGGAGCTGTTTTTT

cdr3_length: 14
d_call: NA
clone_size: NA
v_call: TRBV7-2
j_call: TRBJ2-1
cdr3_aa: CASSQQRNYNEQFF
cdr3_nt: TGCGCCAGCAGCCAACAGAGAAACTACAATGAGCAGTTCTTC

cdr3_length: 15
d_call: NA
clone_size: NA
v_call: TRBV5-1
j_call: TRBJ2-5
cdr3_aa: CASSLRGYREETQYF
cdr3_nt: TGCGCCAGCAGCTTGAGAGGGTACCGTGAAGAGACCCAGTACTTC

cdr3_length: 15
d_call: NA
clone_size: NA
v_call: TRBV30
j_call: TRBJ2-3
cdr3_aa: CAWSLGAVGTDTQYF
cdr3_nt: TGTGCCTGGAGCCTCGGGGCAGTGGGCACAGATACGCAGTATTTT

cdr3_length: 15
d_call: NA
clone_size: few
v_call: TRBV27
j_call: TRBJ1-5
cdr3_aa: CASSLEGRDNQPQHF
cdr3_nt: TGTGCCAGCAGTTTAGAGGGCAGGGATAATCAGCCCCAGCATTTT

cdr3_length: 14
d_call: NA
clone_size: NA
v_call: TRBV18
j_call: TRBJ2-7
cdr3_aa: CASSPRGPPGEQYF
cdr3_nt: TGTGCCAGCTCCCCACGGGGGCCGCCCGGTGAGCAGTACTTC

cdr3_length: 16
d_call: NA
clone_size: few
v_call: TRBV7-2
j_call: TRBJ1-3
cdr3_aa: CASSLGRGSSGNTIYF
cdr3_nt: TGTGCCAGCAGCTTAGGCCGCGGGAGCTCTGGAAACACCATATATTTT

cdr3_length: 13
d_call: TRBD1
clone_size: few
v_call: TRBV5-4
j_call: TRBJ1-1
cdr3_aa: CASSLGTGTEAFF
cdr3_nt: TGTGCCAGCAGCTTGGGGACAGGGACTGAAGCTTTCTTT

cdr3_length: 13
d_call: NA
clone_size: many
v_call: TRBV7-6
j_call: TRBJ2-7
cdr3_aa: CASSLDGRSEQYF
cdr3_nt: TGTGCCAGCAGCTTAGACGGTAGAAGCGAGCAGTACTTC

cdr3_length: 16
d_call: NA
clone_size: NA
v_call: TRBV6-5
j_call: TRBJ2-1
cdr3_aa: CASSYSLPGSYNEQFF
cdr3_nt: TGTGCCAGCAGTTACTCGTTACCTGGCTCCTACAATGAGCAGTTCTTC

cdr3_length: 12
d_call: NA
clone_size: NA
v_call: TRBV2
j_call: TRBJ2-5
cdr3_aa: CASSVEVGTQYF
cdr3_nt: TGTGCCAGCAGTGTAGAGGTCGGGACCCAGTACTTC

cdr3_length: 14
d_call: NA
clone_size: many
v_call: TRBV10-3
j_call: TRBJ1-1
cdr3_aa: CAISPGGGSDEAFF
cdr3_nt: TGTGCCATCAGTCCTGGGGGAGGGTCGGATGAAGCTTTCTTT

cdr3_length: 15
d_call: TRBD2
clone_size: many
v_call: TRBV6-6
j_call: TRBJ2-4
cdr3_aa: CASSYSGTSRDIQYF
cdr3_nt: TGTGCCAGCAGTTACTCCGGGACTAGCCGGGACATTCAGTACTTC